This T cell receptor (beta chain) emerged from a study of cytomegalovirus exposure and HLA in healthy donors. Study information: A prior analysis found 117 million unique TCR beta sequences from 150 million to 200 million T cells. Regarding the study as a whole: In a later analysis, productive TCRs from donors in an Asian-associated ancestry cluster reportedly carried fewer N-insertions than the cohort mean.

Trimming took 3 bases from V and 1 from J, leaving 10 bases between them. The CDR3 is 14 amino acids. CDR1 and CDR2 (germline): SGHKS, YYEKEE (reference sequence). The PCR employed 60 Vbeta primers together with 13 Jbeta primers. Profiled with immunoSEQ multiplex PCR; TCRdb holds only in-frame clones, not every one. The table records approximately 140,000 clones, 73% of them present only once. As concerns this clone: Its antigen is unidentified.

The specimen sequenced was PBMCs. This sequence was found in a woman aged 40 to 50 in good health and CMV-seronegative. The genes are TRBV5-5 and TRBJ1-1; D not certain. CDR3 amino acids: CASSYPSGNTEAFF. The CDR3 DNA is TGTGCCAGCAGCTACCCGTCCGGGAACACTGAAGCTTTCTTT.